A single sample gave rise to the 5 T cell receptor beta chains below, sequenced in a study of T-cell reconstitution after alpha-beta-depleted transplantation in children. Preparation of the TCRbeta library used unique molecular identifiers. TCRdb called the PCR reads again in MiXCR, with one record for every CDR3 protein. The profile covers about 870,000 distinct CDR3 sequences, with about 15% appearing a single time and around 5.3% taken by the ten largest. This specimen consisted of PBMCs, mostly from graft donor cells, obtained 360 days after TCRalphabeta/CD19-depleted stem cell transplant. Source of these receptors: a male patient under 18 who had a stem cell transplant for acute lymphoblastic leukemia, so the T cells may come from the graft donor.

This clonotype has ten or more counts. CDR3 nucleotide sequence: TGTGCCAGCAGTCTCGGACTAGCGCCGTACAATGAGCAGTTCTTC. It encodes CASSLGLAPYNEQFF. The chain uses TRBV27 and TRBJ2-1; 9 nucleotides align to TRBD2. With 5 bases clipped from V and 4 bases from J, the junction kept 6 bases outside the gene matches. This CDR3 is 15 amino acids long. Germline CDR1 MNHEY, CDR2 SMNVEV (reference sequence).

Only a few counts were recorded for this clonotype. V is TRBV20-1 and J is TRBJ2-3; a possible D gene is TRBD2 (5 bases). Between the trimmed V and J ends, which lost 2 bases and 2 bases, there was a span of 11 bases. Germline lookup yields CDR1 DFQATT and CDR2 SNEGSKA (reference sequence). This CDR3 comprises 14 residues. The CDR3 loop is CSARSKGVTDTQYF. In nucleotides, the CDR3 is TGCAGTGCTAGAAGCAAGGGAGTCACAGATACGCAGTATTTT.

This chain connects TRBV18 to TRBJ2-4, with D hard to call. CDR1 is KGHSH and CDR2 is LQKENI in the germline V gene. The ends were cut back, 0 bases at V and 1 base at J, with 13 bases in the middle. CDR3 length: 17 amino acids. In DNA form, the CDR3 reads TGTGCCAGCTCACCACCGATAGGGCCTCCGGCCAAAAACATTCAGTACTTC. Translating it yields CASSPPIGPPAKNIQYF.

This clonotype has a count of ten or more. This rearrangement joins TRBV20-1 to TRBJ2-7; perhaps TRBD1 as D (6 bases). Germline V CDR1 and CDR2: DFQATT, SNEGSKA (reference sequence). This CDR3 contains 16 residues. For the CDR3, the DNA is TGCAGCATCCACAGGGCCTATTTAAGATTCTCCTACGAGCAGTACTTC. This translates into CSIHRAYLRFSYEQYF.

This clonotype was detected ten times or more. V usage is TRBV5-6 and J usage is TRBJ2-5; the D is unclear. Germline CDR1 reads SGHDT; CDR2 reads YYEEEE. Trimming removed 4 bases at V and 0 bases at J, with 10 bases between. The CDR3 is 14 residues long. The CDR3 bases are TGTGCCAGCAGCCCCGTGGCAGACCAAGAGACCCAGTACTTC. This translates into CASSPVADQETQYF.